This paragraph covers one T cell receptor beta chain sequence. Its antigen is not known. This sample stems from a study of CD8+CD57+ T cells in acquired aplastic anemia. Study overall: Recorded DNA amounts for sorted CD4+ and CD8+ cells had an average of about 3 ug. For CD4+ cells, healthy donors had an average of roughly 11 million reads. Overall study findings and caveats: Almost 30 sequences, all CD8+ CDR3, were shared between patients and controls.

The CDR3 extends over 13 amino acids. V was trimmed by 5 bases and J by 4 bases, leaving 12 bases between them. The V gene's germline CDR1 is SEHNR and CDR2 FQNEAQ (reference sequence). Genomic DNA was employed as the template in profiling TCR beta VDJ and CDR3. TCRdb reprocessed the reads via MiXCR and lists one record per CDR3 protein. The table has about 210,000 distinct CDR3 sequences, roughly 57% seen once. The source of this sequence is a human donor in good health. What was sequenced was sorted CD4+, CD8+, or CD8+CD57+ T cells (not recorded which) from PBMCs. J is TRBJ2-7 and V is TRBV7-9, with a tentative D call TRBD1 (5 bases). The CDR3 region has the DNA TGTGCCAGCAGCCGTCGACAGAAGTACGAGCAGTACTTC. Translation: CASSRRQKYEQYF. Complete variable domain (other parts from reference TRBV7-9 and TRBJ2-7): DTGVSQNPRHKITKRGQNVTFRCDPISEHNRLYWYRQTLGQGPEFLTYFQNEAQLEKSRLLSDRFSAERPKGSFSTLEIQRTEQGDSAMYLCASSRRQKYEQYFGPGTRLTVT.